A selection of T cell receptor beta chains follows, all from one sample in a study of T cell responses to AZD1222 COVID-19 vaccine. Data came from immunoSEQ multiplex PCR; TCRdb stores just in-frame clones and leaves some out. In the table there are about 190,000 clones, over 75% of which are singletons. The specimen comprised peripheral blood, sampled on day 0 of AZD1222 vaccination. The receptors shown here come from an adult in good health. CDR3s include the opening cysteine and the closing phenylalanine or tryptophan. Fields, in order: V gene, clone size, J gene, D gene, CDR3 DNA, CDR3 protein. The D gene is left open where the match is weak. The size field is filled for only some rows; it gives once, few, many or a size class.

>TRBV28|.|TRBJ1-2|.
TGTGCCAGCAGTTTGGCAGACTATGGCTACACCTTC
CASSLADYGYTF
>TRBV7-2|.|TRBJ1-4|.
TGTGCCAGCAGCTTAGACCCGGGACACACAACTAATGAAAAACTGTTTTTT
CASSLDPGHTTNEKLFF
>TRBV9|.|TRBJ2-3|.
TGTGCCAGCAGCGCCGAGGGTGTTGGCACAGATACGCAGTATTTT
CASSAEGVGTDTQYF
>TRBV28|once|TRBJ1-2|.
TGTGCCAGCAGTTTGACAGGTTATGGCTACACCTTC
CASSLTGYGYTF
>TRBV11-3|.|TRBJ1-1|.
TGTGCCAGCAGCTTTAAGGGGTGGGGGACTCGGAACACTGAAGCTTTCTTT
CASSFKGWGTRNTEAFF
>TRBV4-1|once|TRBJ2-3|TRBD2
TGCGCCAGCAGCCAGCAGACTAGCGGGGGCTACACAGATACGCAGTATTTT
CASSQQTSGGYTDTQYF
>TRBV5-1|.|TRBJ2-1|.
TGCGCCAGCAGCTTGGAACAGGGTTTTCTTGGTTATGAGCAGTTCTTC
CASSLEQGFLGYEQFF
>TRBV19|.|TRBJ2-2|.
TGTGCCAGTAGCCAGGGAGGTTCGGGCGGGGAGCTGTTTTTT
CASSQGGSGGELFF
>TRBV6-2/TRBV6-3|.|TRBJ2-2|.
TGTGCCAGCAGTTTCCACAGGGACACCGGGGAGCTGTTTTTT
CASSFHRDTGELFF
>TRBV5-5|.|TRBJ1-1|.
TGTGCCAGCAGCCTTAACTATCGGACCGACAAGGGGGGTGAAGCTTTCTTT
CASSLNYRTDKGGEAFF
>TRBV4-2|.|TRBJ1-2|TRBD1
TGTGCCAGCAGCCAAGCTACAGGGGCCAACTACTATGGCTACACCTTC
CASSQATGANYYGYTF
>TRBV5-1|.|TRBJ1-3|.
TGCGCCAGCAGCTTGGGGGGGAACTCTGGAAACACCATATATTTT
CASSLGGNSGNTIYF
>TRBV24-1|.|TRBJ2-5|TRBD1
TGTGCCACCAGTGACCCAGGACAGGGCCCAACTTTGGTGGCCCAGTACTTC
CATSDPGQGPTLVAQYF
>TRBV4-1|.|TRBJ2-3|.
TGCGCCAGCAGCCCCTCCGGCAGGGTGGGGGATACGCAGTATTTT
CASSPSGRVGDTQYF
>TRBV2|.|TRBJ2-3|TRBD2
TGTGCCAGCAGTCCACTCCGACGGAGCGGGGGGGCAACGCAGTATTTT
CASSPLRRSGGATQYF